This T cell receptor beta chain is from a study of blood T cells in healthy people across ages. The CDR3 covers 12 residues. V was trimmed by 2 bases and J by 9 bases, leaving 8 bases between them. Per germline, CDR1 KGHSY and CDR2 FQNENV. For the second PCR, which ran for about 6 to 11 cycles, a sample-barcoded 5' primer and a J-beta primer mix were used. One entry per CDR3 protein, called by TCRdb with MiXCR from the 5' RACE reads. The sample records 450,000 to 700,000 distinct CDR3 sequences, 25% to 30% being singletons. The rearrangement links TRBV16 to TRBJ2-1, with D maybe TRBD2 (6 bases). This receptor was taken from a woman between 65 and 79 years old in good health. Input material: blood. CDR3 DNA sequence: TGTGCCAGCAGCCAAGATAGCGGTGAGCAGTTCTTC. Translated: CASSQDSGEQFF.